Presented here are 4 T cell receptor beta chains from one specimen sequenced in a study of Graves' ophthalmopathy and Graves' hyperthyroidism. Amplifying from RNA transcripts, the study obtained TCR beta CDR3 regions. The first-round RT-PCR employed HTBI primers together with the Qiagen OneStep RT-PCR kit. A multiplex PCR was then performed as the second round. MiXCR, applied by TCRdb to the multiplex PCR reads, yields one record per CDR3 protein. The repertoire has around 1.1 million distinct CDR3 sequences, about two fifths of them found once; the top ten carry 11%. Material for sequencing was peripheral blood or thyroid tissue (not recorded which). Every receptor here comes from an adult man with Graves' hyperthyroidism.

Remarks on this clonotype: A read error is possible here, since a much larger clone lies one base away. The chain links TRBV7-2 to TRBJ1-1; TRBD1 might be the D (6 bases). The CDR3 spans 14 residues. CDR1 is SGHTA and CDR2 is FQGNSA in the germline V gene. CDR3 DNA: TGTGCCAGCAGCTTCCCTAGGGGGGACACTGAAACTTTCTTT. Residues: CASSFPRGDTETFF. Looking up the rest from reference TRBV7-2 and TRBJ1-1 gives the full variable domain: GAGVSQSPSNKVTEKGKDVELRCDPISGHTALYWYRQSLGQGLEFLIYFQGNSAPDKSGLPSDRFSAERTGGSVSTLTIQRTQQEDSAVYLCASSFPRGDTETFFGQGTRLTVV.

The chain carries TRBV30 and TRBJ1-5; 9 bases agree with TRBD1. Per germline, CDR1 GTSNPN and CDR2 SVGIG (reference sequence). Trimming cost V 3 bases and J 7 bases; bases outside gene matches: 4. The CDR3 is made up of 13 amino acids. The CDR3 coding sequence is TGTGCCTGGAGCGGGACAGGGTTACAGCCCCAGCATTTT. It translates to CAWSGTGLQPQHF.

This clonotype came up many times. This rearrangement joins TRBV29-1 to TRBJ1-2; D unclear. Trimming took off 2 bases at V and 7 bases at J, with 11 bases between the two ends. The CDR3 is 12 amino acids. The germline V gene encodes CDR1 SQVTM and CDR2 ANQGSEA. CDR3 sequence reads: CSVESASPGYTF. CDR3 DNA sequence: TGCAGCGTTGAATCCGCGTCACCTGGCTACACCTTC.

This clonotype was counted a few times. CDR3 DNA sequence: TGTGCCAGCAGACCGACAAGCCCTAACTATGGCTACACCTTC. Translation: CASRPTSPNYGYTF. The rearrangement links TRBV7-9 to TRBJ1-2; no clear D gene. Germline V gene data show CDR1 as SEHNR and CDR2 as FQNEAQ (reference sequence). CDR3 length equals 14 residues. V was clipped by 6 bases and J by 0 bases, with 11 bases between them.